What follows is one T cell receptor (beta chain) and its context. The germline gives CDR1 ENHRY, CDR2 SYGVKD. This CDR3 is built from 14 residues. V was trimmed by 0 bases and J by 4 bases, leaving 10 bases between them. This sample is drawn from a study of regulatory T cells in long-lasting Graves disease. Arm-PCR of CDR3 regions and iRepertoire HTBI primers were used to build TCR beta libraries. TCRdb redid the calling of the multiplex PCR reads with MiXCR, one entry per CDR3 protein. The sample lists fewer than 450,000 distinct CDR3 sequences; more than 20% were seen once. As to time point: persistent/refractory GD, antithyroid drugs over 5 years with positive TRAb. Generation of the TCR library employed RNA extracted from PBMCs.

This sequence joins TRBV10-3 and TRBJ2-7, with D perhaps matching TRBD1 (5 bases). Material: peripheral blood mononuclear cells (PBMCs), obtained when the disease was refractory, from a patient treated with antithyroid drugs. The TCR comes from a female donor with Graves disease. CDR3 protein: CAISESGREYEQYF. CDR3 DNA: TGTGCCATCAGTGAGTCGGGCAGGGAATACGAGCAGTACTTC.